Listed here are 28 T cell receptor beta chains from one sample, sequenced in a study of cytomegalovirus exposure and HLA in healthy donors. The PCR was carried out with 60 Vbeta primers and 13 Jbeta primers. The data were produced by immunoSEQ multiplex PCR, yet TCRdb's version contains in-frame clones alone and is incomplete. The sample yields some 180,000 clones, approximately 85% seen once. Sample: PBMCs. Receptors were obtained from a woman in her forties or fifties in good health and CMV-seronegative.

In regard to this clone: Other DNA sequences in this specimen translate into the identical CDR3. J is TRBJ1-5 and V is TRBV2; D ambiguous. Between the trimmed V and J ends, which lost 3 bases and 2 bases, there was a span of 8 bases. The germline gives CDR1 SNHLY, CDR2 FYNNEI. CDR3 length equals 14 residues. The CDR3 region is CASSDQLGNQPQHF. The DNA for the CDR3 is TGTGCCAGCAGTGATCAGTTGGGCAATCAGCCCCAGCATTTT.

J is TRBJ2-7 and V is TRBV27; D possibly corresponds to TRBD2 (5 bases). The CDR3 loop spans 13 amino acids. Germline-derived CDR1 and CDR2 are MNHEY and SMNVEV (reference sequence). The germline V and J ends were trimmed by 6 bases and 1 base, with 10 bases remaining between them. CDR3 region: CASSTGISYEQYF. The DNA for the CDR3 is TGTGCCAGCAGCACCGGGATTTCCTACGAGCAGTACTTC.

The chain has TRBV27 and TRBJ2-5; 12 bases map to TRBD2. Germline CDR1 and CDR2: MNHEY and SMNVEV (reference sequence). CDR3 size: 17 residues. V lost 4 bases and J lost 0; bases outside the gene matches: 6. CDR3 DNA: TGTGCCAGCAGTTCCCTCGGACTAGCGGGGTACCAAGAGACCCAGTACTTC. Translating gives CASSSLGLAGYQETQYF.

The chain has TRBV7-3 and TRBJ2-3; 9 nucleotides match TRBD2. The V gene end was trimmed by 6 bases and the J gene end by 4 bases; junction bases not matched to a gene: 11. CDR1 is SGHTA, CDR2 FQGTGA, per germline. This CDR3 region has 16 residues. The CDR3 here is CASSPNSGSGSDTQYF. The CDR3 DNA sequence: TGTGCCAGCAGTCCAAATAGCGGGAGTGGGTCAGATACGCAGTATTTT.

The chain links TRBV5-1 to TRBJ2-5, with 8 bases identical to TRBD2. V gave up 4 bases and J gave up 2 bases; unmatched junction bases: 10. Germline CDR1 and CDR2: SGHRS and YFSETQ. The CDR3 runs 16 residues. DNA for the CDR3: TGCGCCAGCAGCCCGGGCACTAGCGGCTCTCAAGAGACCCAGTACTTC. Its protein product is CASSPGTSGSQETQYF.

The CDR3 here is CAGRGGSAGNTIYF. In DNA form, the CDR3 reads TGTGCCGGCCGTGGGGGCAGCGCTGGAAACACCATATATTTT. V is TRBV7-9 and J is TRBJ1-3, with D possibly TRBD1 on 6 matching bases. This CDR3 is built from 14 residues. CDR1 is SEHNR, CDR2 FQNEAQ, per germline (reference sequence). V lost 11 bases to trimming and J lost 2 bases, with 16 bases between them.

The rearrangement links TRBV19 to TRBJ2-4, with TRBD1 matching over 8 bases. The V and J ends lost 6 bases and 6 bases, in that order; junction bases with no gene match: 10. Germline CDR1 and CDR2: LNHDA and SQIVND (reference sequence). CDR3 length equals 15 residues. CDR3 amino acids: CASSTDRADRNIQYF. The CDR3 DNA is TGTGCCAGTAGCACGGACAGGGCGGATCGAAACATTCAGTACTTC. Filled out from reference TRBV19 and TRBJ2-4, the complete variable domain reads DGGITQSPKYLFRKEGQNVTLSCEQNLNHDAMYWYRQDPGQGLRLIYYSQIVNDFQKGDIAEGYSVSREKKESFPLTVTSAQKNPTAFYLCASSTDRADRNIQYFGAGTRLSVL.

The chain uses TRBV7-9 and TRBJ1-1; 9 nucleotides match TRBD1. The V gene's germline CDR1 is SEHNR and CDR2 FQNEAQ (reference sequence). The ends lost 5 bases at V and 2 bases at J; junction bases unmatched: 9. The CDR3 totals 16 residues. DNA of the CDR3: TGTGCCAGCAGCCCGGAGGGGACAGGGCGTAACACTGAAGCTTTCTTT. The encoded protein is CASSPEGTGRNTEAFF.

The rearrangement links TRBV13 to TRBJ1-1; no firm D call. V was clipped by 2 bases and J by 6 bases, with 16 bases between them. There are 15 residues in the CDR3. Germline loops: CDR1 PRHDT, CDR2 FYEKMQ (reference sequence). The CDR3 here is CASSLISRRSPEAFF. The CDR3 bases are TGTGCCAGCAGCTTAATTTCCCGCAGGTCCCCTGAAGCTTTCTTT.

This clone was seen a few times. This rearrangement joins TRBV28 to TRBJ1-1, with 9 positions matching TRBD1. This CDR3 is built from 15 residues. The germline gives CDR1 MDHEN, CDR2 SYDVKM. Unmatched junction bases numbered 7, after V lost 4 bases and J lost 4 bases. This chain's CDR3 is CASSSGGQGGTEAFF. CDR3 nucleotide sequence: TGTGCCAGCAGTTCCGGGGGACAGGGTGGCACTGAAGCTTTCTTT.

This clone was seen just once. The V and J genes are TRBV27 and TRBJ1-5; 7 nucleotides align to TRBD1. Germline trimming cut 5 bases from V and 6 bases from J; bases unmatched to any gene: 7. This CDR3 comprises 14 residues. Per germline, CDR1 MNHEY and CDR2 SMNVEV (reference sequence). CDR3 in DNA: TGTGCCAGCAGTGACAGGGCCGGGGGTCAGCCCCAGCATTTT. Protein sequence: CASSDRAGGQPQHF.

The chain is built from TRBV28 and TRBJ1-5; 8 bases map to TRBD1. The V gene's germline CDR1 is MDHEN and CDR2 SYDVKM. V was clipped by 6 bases and J by 5 bases; unmatched bases: 9. The CDR3 consists of 15 residues. Written as DNA, the CDR3 is TGTGCCAGCAGGTGGACAGGGCAAGGGGATCAGCCCCAGCATTTT. This codes for CASRWTGQGDQPQHF.

This chain links TRBV5-1 with TRBJ2-3; D call uncertain. The V end was cut by 1 base, the J end by 1 base, with 13 bases between. CDR1 is SGHRS, CDR2 YFSETQ, per germline. The CDR3 sequence is 16 residues long. The CDR3 coding sequence is TGCGCCAGCAGCTTGAACTCGTTTTCTGGCACAGATACGCAGTATTTT. Its translation: CASSLNSFSGTDTQYF.

This chain links TRBV19 with TRBJ2-5; the D gene is possibly TRBD2 (5 bases). CDR3 length equals 16 residues. Germline V lookup: CDR1 LNHDA, CDR2 SQIVND (reference sequence). The V and J ends lost 5 bases and 5 bases respectively, with 21 bases between them. The CDR3 spells CASSPRGRPMGETQYF. The CDR3 DNA follows: TGTGCCAGTAGTCCACGGGGAAGGCCGATGGGGGAGACCCAGTACTTC.

This clone was observed a few times. The CDR3 nucleotides are TGCGCCAGCAGGAAAGGACTAGCCCCCTACAATGAGCAGTTCTTC. Protein sequence: CASRKGLAPYNEQFF. The chain recombines TRBV5-1 with TRBJ2-1; 8 bases agree with TRBD2. Germline loops: CDR1 SGHRS, CDR2 YFSETQ. The CDR3 loop spans 15 amino acids. J lost 2 bases, V lost 5 bases, and 6 bases had no gene match.

V usage is TRBV6-1 and J usage is TRBJ2-1, with D possibly matching TRBD2 (5 bases). Deletions cut 5 bases from V and 8 bases from J, with 16 bases between. The germline V gene encodes CDR1 MNHNS and CDR2 SASEGT. The CDR3 has 14 amino acids. CDR3 in amino acids: CASSPEVAVDEQFF. CDR3 DNA: TGTGCCAGCAGTCCGGAGGTCGCTGTTGATGAGCAGTTCTTC.

The V call is TRBV5-1, the J call TRBJ2-5, with D tentatively TRBD1 (6 bases). This CDR3 region has 15 residues. Germline values: CDR1 SGHRS, CDR2 YFSETQ. V lost 4 bases and J 0 bases, leaving 13 bases between the germline ends. The CDR3 protein is CASSVTGGYQETQYF. The CDR3, as DNA: TGCGCCAGCAGCGTGACAGGTGGCTACCAAGAGACCCAGTACTTC.

The rearrangement uses TRBV27 and TRBJ2-7; the match to TRBD1 covers 7 bases. Trimming cost V 6 bases and J 1 base; bases outside gene matches: 3. The CDR3 is 13 amino acids. Germline CDR1 is MNHEY and CDR2 is SMNVEV (reference sequence). CDR3 loop: CASSRDRSYEQYF. The CDR3 DNA sequence: TGTGCCAGCAGCCGGGACAGATCCTACGAGCAGTACTTC.

The genes are TRBV28 and TRBJ2-5; 16 nucleotides match TRBD2. The DNA end lines up better with TRBJ2-7; the J call may be wrong. The CDR3 has 15 amino acids. Germline assignment: CDR1 MDHEN and CDR2 SYDVKM. DNA of the CDR3: TGTGCCAGCAGTGGGACTAGCGGGAGGGGCTACGAGCAGTACTTC. It is translated as CASSGTSGRGYEQYF.

This clone was recorded once. V gene TRBV4-2 combines with J gene TRBJ2-2; TRBD2 is a possible D gene (5 bases). This CDR3 is 17 amino acids long. The germline V gene encodes CDR1 LGHNA and CDR2 YNFKEQ. The V end was cut by 1 base, the J end by 5 bases, with 17 bases between. CDR3 in DNA: TGTGCCAGCAGCCAAGTTCCGAGAGGGATAGGTACCGGGGAGCTGTTTTTT. This codes for CASSQVPRGIGTGELFF.

V and J are TRBV27 and TRBJ1-5; 7 nucleotides line up with TRBD1. The CDR3 extends over 14 amino acids. V lost 2 bases to trimming and J lost 6 bases; unmatched junction nucleotides: 4. Germline V CDR1 and CDR2: MNHEY, SMNVEV (reference sequence). The CDR3 DNA reads as TGTGCCAGCAGTTTACAAGGGGGCAGTCAGCCCCAGCATTTT. Translating gives CASSLQGGSQPQHF.

In the case of this clone: Germline is not matched at one junction end, which may reflect a read error. V gene TRBV7-9 combines with J gene TRBJ2-7, with unresolved D. Germline CDR1 reads SEHNR; CDR2 reads FQNEAQ (reference sequence). This CDR3 is 12 amino acids long. This CDR3 is CSSSLIHYEQYF. The CDR3, as DNA: TGTTCCAGCAGCTTAATACACTACGAGCAGTACTTC.

The chain is built from TRBV10-3 and TRBJ2-3, with TRBD2 matching over 10 bases. Germline V CDR1 and CDR2: ENHRY, SYGVKD. This CDR3 has 14 residues. The V gene end was trimmed by 3 bases and the J gene end by 8 bases; junction bases not matched to a gene: 5. The CDR3 nucleotides read TGTGCCATCAGTGATTCTAGCGGGAGCCGTACGCAGTATTTT. Protein sequence: CAISDSSGSRTQYF.

The chain's CDR3 is CASRAVGPFTEAFF. DNA for the CDR3: TGTGCCAGCAGAGCTGTGGGGCCTTTCACTGAAGCTTTCTTT. The chain recombines TRBV27 with TRBJ1-1, with D possibly being TRBD1 (5 bases). Germline V gives CDR1 MNHEY, CDR2 SMNVEV (reference sequence). V was shortened by 6 bases and J by 4 bases, with 15 bases between the two germline ends. The CDR3 sequence is 14 residues long.

The chain couples TRBV5-6 to TRBJ2-2, with D tentatively TRBD2 (5 bases). Germline V lookup: CDR1 SGHDT, CDR2 YYEEEE. The CDR3 is 16 amino acids. V dropped 3 bases and J dropped 4 bases, with 16 bases sitting between them. CDR3 coding DNA: TGTGCCAGCAGCTCGGCCCCACCCGGGATCACCGGGGAGCTGTTTTTT. Amino acid sequence: CASSSAPPGITGELFF.

The chain uses TRBV4-2 and TRBJ2-7; TRBD2 matches 12 bases. The CDR3 extends over 16 amino acids. Per the germline V gene, CDR1 is LGHNA and CDR2 is YNFKEQ. V trimming: 1 base; J trimming: 0 bases; junction bases outside the gene matches: 1. The CDR3 spells CASSQGTSGISYEQYF. CDR3 DNA: TGTGCCAGCAGCCAAGGGACTAGCGGGATCTCCTACGAGCAGTACTTC.

The chain links TRBV15 to TRBJ1-3; perhaps TRBD1 as D (5 bases). The CDR3 runs to 14 residues. Germline values: CDR1 LNHNV, CDR2 YYDKDF (reference sequence). V lost 2 bases and J lost 4, with 9 bases in between. For the CDR3, the DNA is TGTGCCACCAGCAGACAGGGCGAAGGAAACACCATATATTTT. Translating gives CATSRQGEGNTIYF. Full variable domain (outside the CDR3, taken from reference TRBV15 and TRBJ1-3): DAMVIQNPRYQVTQFGKPVTLSCSQTLNHNVMYWYQQKSSQAPKLLFHYYDKDFNNEADTPDNFQSRRPNTSFCFLDIRSPGLGDTAMYLCATSRQGEGNTIYFGEGSWLTVV.

The chain couples TRBV9 to TRBJ2-4, with 7 nucleotides matching TRBD1. V lost 3 bases, J lost 0 bases, and 15 bases stayed unmatched. CDR3 length: 19 amino acids. From germline, CDR1 is SGDLS and CDR2 YYNGEE. In DNA, the CDR3 is TGTGCCAGCAGCGACCCCCGGACAGGCTGGGAGATAGCCAAAAACATTCAGTACTTC. Translation: CASSDPRTGWEIAKNIQYF.